The clone carrying this T cell receptor beta chain has just a few counts. Its specificity is not known. Primers used in a second PCR of roughly 6 to 11 cycles were a sample-barcoded 5' primer and a J-beta primer mix. Each CDR3 protein gets one entry after TCRdb re-called the 5' RACE reads with MiXCR. The data contain some 790,000 distinct CDR3 sequences, about 30% of them seen just once; the ten biggest clones take up roughly a sixth. Germline CDR1 SNHLY, CDR2 FYNNEI. With 4 bases removed from V and 1 base from J, the gap between germline ends came to 7 bases. The CDR3 is 14 amino acids. This sample stems from a study of blood T cells in healthy people across ages. Study outcomes and limitations: PBMCs left unsorted prevented a conclusive naive versus antigen-experienced comparison.

Each donor's blood draw was 7.5 to 10 milliliters of peripheral blood. The TCR comes from a woman aged 80 or over in good health. Sequencing input: blood. The V call is TRBV2, the J call TRBJ2-2; no clear D. The CDR3 protein is CASSGLRNTGELFF. CDR3 in DNA: TGTGCCAGCAGTGGACTGAGGAACACCGGGGAGCTGTTTTTT. Variable domain in full (rest from reference TRBV2 and TRBJ2-2): EPEVTQTPSHQVTQMGQEVILRCVPISNHLYFYWYRQILGQKVEFLVSFYNNEISEKSEIFDDQFSVERPDGSNFTLKIRSTKLEDSAMYFCASSGLRNTGELFFGEGSRLTVL.